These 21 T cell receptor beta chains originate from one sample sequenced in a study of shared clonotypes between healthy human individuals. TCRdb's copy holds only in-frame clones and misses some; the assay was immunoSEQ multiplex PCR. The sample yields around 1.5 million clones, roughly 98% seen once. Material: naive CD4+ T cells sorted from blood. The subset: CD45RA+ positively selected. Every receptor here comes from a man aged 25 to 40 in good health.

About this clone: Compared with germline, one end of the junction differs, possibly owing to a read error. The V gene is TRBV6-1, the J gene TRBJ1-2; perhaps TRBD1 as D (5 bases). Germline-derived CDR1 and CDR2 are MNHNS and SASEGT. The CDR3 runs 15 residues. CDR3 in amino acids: CASREGAVSNYGYTF. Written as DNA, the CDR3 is TGTGCCAGCAGGGAAGGGGCTGTTTCTAACTATGGCTACACCTTC.

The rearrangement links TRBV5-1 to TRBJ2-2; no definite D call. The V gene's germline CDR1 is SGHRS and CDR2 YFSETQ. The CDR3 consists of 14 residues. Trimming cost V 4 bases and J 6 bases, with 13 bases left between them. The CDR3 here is CASSPGASPGELFF. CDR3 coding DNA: TGCGCCAGCAGCCCCGGAGCGAGCCCCGGGGAGCTGTTTTTT.

The CDR3: CASSQPGQGAVETQYF. In nucleotides, the CDR3 is TGTGCCAGCAGTCAACCGGGACAGGGGGCCGTGGAGACCCAGTACTTC. The chain uses TRBV7-9 and TRBJ2-5; 12 bases match TRBD1. Germline trimming cut 6 bases from V and 5 bases from J; bases unmatched to any gene: 10. The length of the CDR3 is 16 residues. Germline lookup yields CDR1 SEHNR and CDR2 FQNEAQ (reference sequence).

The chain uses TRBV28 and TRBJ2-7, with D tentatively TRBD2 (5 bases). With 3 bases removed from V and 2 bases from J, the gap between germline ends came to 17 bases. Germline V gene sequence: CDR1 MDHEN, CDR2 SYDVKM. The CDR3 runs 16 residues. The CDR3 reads CASSFNEGTTPYEQYF. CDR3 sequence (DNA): TGTGCCAGCAGTTTCAATGAGGGCACCACTCCCTACGAGCAGTACTTC.

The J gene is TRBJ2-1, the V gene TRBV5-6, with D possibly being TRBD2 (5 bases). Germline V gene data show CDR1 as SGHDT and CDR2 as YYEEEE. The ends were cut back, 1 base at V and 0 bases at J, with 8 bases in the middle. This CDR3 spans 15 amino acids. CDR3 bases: TGTGCCAGCAGCTTGTTTGGGAGCTCCTACAATGAGCAGTTCTTC. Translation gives CASSLFGSSYNEQFF.

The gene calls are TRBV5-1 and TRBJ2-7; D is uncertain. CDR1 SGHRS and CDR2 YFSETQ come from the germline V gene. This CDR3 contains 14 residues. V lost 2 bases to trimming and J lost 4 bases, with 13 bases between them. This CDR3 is CASSFGLGLYEQYF. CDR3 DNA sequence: TGCGCCAGCAGCTTCGGTCTGGGATTATACGAGCAGTACTTC.

CDR3 residues: CTSRIQQPPPAYEQYF. CDR3 DNA: TGCACCAGCAGGATACAACAGCCTCCGCCTGCCTACGAGCAGTACTTC. This chain connects TRBV1 to TRBJ2-7; TRBD1 was called by the table and not checked on the DNA. TRBV1 is a documented pseudogene. This CDR3 is 16 amino acids long.

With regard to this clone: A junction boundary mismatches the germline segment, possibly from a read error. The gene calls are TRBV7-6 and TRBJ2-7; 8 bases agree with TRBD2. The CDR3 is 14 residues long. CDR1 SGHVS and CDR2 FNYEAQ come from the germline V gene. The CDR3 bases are TGTGCCAGCAGCGTAGCGGGGCCAACCTACGAGCAGTACTTC. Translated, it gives CASSVAGPTYEQYF.

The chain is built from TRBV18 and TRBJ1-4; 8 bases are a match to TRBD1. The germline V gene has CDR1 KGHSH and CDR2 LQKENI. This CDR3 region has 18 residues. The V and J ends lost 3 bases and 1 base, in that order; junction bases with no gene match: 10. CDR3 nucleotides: TGTGCCAGCTCACCGGGGACAGGCGGCGGGGGAACTAATGAAAAACTGTTTTTT. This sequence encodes CASSPGTGGGGTNEKLFF. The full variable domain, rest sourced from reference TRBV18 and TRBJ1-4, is NAGVMQNPRHLVRRRGQEARLRCSPMKGHSHVYWYRQLPEEGLKFMVYLQKENIIDESGMPKERFSAEFPKEGPSILRIQQVVRGDSAAYFCASSPGTGGGGTNEKLFFGSGTQLSVL.

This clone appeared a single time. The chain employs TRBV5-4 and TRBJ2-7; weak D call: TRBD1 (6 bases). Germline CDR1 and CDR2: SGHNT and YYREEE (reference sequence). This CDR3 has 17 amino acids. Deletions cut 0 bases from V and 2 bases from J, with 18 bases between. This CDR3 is CASSLASQGPSPYEQYF. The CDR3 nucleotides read TGTGCCAGCAGCTTGGCGTCCCAGGGGCCCAGTCCCTACGAGCAGTACTTC.

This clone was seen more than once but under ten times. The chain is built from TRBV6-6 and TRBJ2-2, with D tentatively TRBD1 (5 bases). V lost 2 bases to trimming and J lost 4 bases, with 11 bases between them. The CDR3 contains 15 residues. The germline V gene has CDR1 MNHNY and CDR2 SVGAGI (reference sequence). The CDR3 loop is CASSYLGQLTGELFF. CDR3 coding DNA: TGTGCCAGCAGTTACCTAGGACAACTCACCGGGGAGCTGTTTTTT.

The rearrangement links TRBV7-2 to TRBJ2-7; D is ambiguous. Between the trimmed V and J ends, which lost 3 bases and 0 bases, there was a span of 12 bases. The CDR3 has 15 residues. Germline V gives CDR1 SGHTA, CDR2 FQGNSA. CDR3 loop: CASSFGPSRSYEQYF. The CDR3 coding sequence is TGTGCCAGCAGCTTCGGACCTTCCCGCTCCTACGAGCAGTACTTC.

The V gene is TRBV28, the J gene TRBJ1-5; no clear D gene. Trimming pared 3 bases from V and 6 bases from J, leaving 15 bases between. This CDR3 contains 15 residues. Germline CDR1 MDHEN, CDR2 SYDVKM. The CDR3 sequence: CASSFTSGISQPQHF. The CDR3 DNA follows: TGTGCCAGCAGTTTTACTTCGGGCATTAGTCAGCCCCAGCATTTT.

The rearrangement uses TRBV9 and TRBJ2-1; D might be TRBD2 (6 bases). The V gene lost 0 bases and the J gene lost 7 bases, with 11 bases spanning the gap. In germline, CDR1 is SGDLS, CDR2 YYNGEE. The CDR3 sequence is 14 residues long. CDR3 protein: CASSVATGVNEQFF. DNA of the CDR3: TGTGCCAGCAGCGTAGCTACGGGGGTTAATGAGCAGTTCTTC.

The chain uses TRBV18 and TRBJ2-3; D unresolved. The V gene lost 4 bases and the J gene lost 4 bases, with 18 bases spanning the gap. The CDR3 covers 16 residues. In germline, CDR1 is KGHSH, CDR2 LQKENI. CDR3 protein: CASSLFPGHSPDTQYF. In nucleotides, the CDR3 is TGTGCCAGCTCACTATTCCCCGGTCACTCTCCAGATACGCAGTATTTT.

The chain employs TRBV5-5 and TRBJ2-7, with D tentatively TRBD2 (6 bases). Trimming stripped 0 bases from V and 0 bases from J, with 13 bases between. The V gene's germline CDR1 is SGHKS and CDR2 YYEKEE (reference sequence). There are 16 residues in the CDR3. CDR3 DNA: TGTGCCAGCAGCTTGGAAGCTAGCGCAACCTCCTACGAGCAGTACTTC. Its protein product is CASSLEASATSYEQYF.

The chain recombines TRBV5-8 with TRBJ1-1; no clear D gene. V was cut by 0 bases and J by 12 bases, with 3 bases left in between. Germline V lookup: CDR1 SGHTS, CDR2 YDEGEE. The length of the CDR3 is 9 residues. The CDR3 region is CASSLGSFF. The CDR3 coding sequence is TGTGCCAGCAGCTTGGGATCTTTCTTT.

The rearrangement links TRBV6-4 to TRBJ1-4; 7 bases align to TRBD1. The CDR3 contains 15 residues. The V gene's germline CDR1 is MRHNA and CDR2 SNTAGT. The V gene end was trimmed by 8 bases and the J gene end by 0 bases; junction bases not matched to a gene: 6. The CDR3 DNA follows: TGTGCCAGCTGGGACAGACATGCAACTAATGAAAAACTGTTTTTT. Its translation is CASWDRHATNEKLFF.

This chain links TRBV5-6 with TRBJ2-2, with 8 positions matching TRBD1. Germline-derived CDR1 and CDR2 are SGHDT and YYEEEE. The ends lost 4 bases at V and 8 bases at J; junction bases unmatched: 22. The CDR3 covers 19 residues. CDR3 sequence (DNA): TGTGCCAGCAGCGAAAAACACGCGGTTCGCCAGGGGGCATTGGGGGAGCTGTTTTTT. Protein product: CASSEKHAVRQGALGELFF. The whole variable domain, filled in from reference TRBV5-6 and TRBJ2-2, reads DAGVTQSPTHLIKTRGQQVTLRCSPKSGHDTVSWYQQALGQGPQFIFQYYEEEERQRGNFPDRFSGHQFPNYSSELNVNALLLGDSALYLCASSEKHAVRQGALGELFFGEGSRLTVL.

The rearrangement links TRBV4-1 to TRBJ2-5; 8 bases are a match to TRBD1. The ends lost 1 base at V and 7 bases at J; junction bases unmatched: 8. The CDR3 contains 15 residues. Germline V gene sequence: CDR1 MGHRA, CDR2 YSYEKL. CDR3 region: CASSQGGQVSGTQYF. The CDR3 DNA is TGCGCCAGCAGCCAAGGGGGACAGGTTTCTGGGACCCAGTACTTC.

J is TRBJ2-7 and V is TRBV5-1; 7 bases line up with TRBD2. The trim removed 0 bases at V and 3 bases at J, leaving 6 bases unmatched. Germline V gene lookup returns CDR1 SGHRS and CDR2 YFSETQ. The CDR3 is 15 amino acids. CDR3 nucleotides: TGCGCCAGCAGCTTGGACCCCGGGACTAACTACGAGCAGTACTTC. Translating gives CASSLDPGTNYEQYF.